This T cell receptor beta chain originates from a study of identical twins. Carrying unique molecular identifiers, the cDNA also gained a universal primer site through template switching. TCRdb processed the 5' RACE reads anew with MiXCR; each CDR3 protein has one entry. The table includes 1.5 million to 2 million distinct CDR3 sequences, around 33% detected once. The CDR3 runs to 14 residues. Looked up from germline, CDR1 is SGHTA and CDR2 is FQGNSA. The chain links TRBV7-2 to TRBJ2-1; D unclear. Matching the DNA end better, TRBJ2-7 makes the J call doubtful. Sequenced: cord blood. The source is a newborn girl in good health. CDR3 residues: CASSLPGIVYEQYF. Written as DNA, the CDR3 is TGTGCCAGCAGCTTACCGGGTATCGTATACGAGCAGTACTTC.